The entry that follows covers one TCR beta chain sequence. With 3 bases removed from V and 2 bases from J, the gap between germline ends came to 16 bases. CDR3 size: 16 residues. This sample is drawn from a study of T-cell reconstitution after alpha-beta-depleted transplantation in children. Preparation of the TCRbeta library was carried out with unique molecular identifiers. Each CDR3 protein gets one entry after TCRdb re-called the PCR reads with MiXCR. Here the sample spans a few hundred thousand distinct CDR3 sequences, roughly 21% being singletons. Material: PBMCs from the stem cell graft donor, obtained from the stem cell graft. The chain joins TRBV12-3 or TRBV12-4 to TRBJ2-5; D possibly matches TRBD1 or TRBD2 (7 bases each). This clonotype originated in a human donor who donated a stem cell graft to a child with acute myeloid leukemia. CDR3 nucleotide sequence: TGTGCCAGCAGTTTCCGCAACAGGGGAGGGCAAGAGACCCAGTACTTC. It is translated as CASSFRNRGGQETQYF.